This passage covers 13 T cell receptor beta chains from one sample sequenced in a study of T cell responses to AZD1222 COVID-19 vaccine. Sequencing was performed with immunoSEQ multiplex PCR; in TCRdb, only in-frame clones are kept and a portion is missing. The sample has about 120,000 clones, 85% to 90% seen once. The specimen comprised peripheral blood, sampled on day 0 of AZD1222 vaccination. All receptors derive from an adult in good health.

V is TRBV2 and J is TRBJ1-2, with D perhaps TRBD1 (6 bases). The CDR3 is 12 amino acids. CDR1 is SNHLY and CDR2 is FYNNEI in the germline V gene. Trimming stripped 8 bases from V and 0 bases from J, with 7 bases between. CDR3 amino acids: CASPGANYGYTF. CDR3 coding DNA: TGTGCCAGCCCAGGGGCTAACTATGGCTACACCTTC.

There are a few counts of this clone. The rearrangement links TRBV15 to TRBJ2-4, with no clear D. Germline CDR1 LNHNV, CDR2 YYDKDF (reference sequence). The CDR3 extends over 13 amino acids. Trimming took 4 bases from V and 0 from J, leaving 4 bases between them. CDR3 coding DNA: TGTGCCACCAGCACCTTAGCCAAAAACATTCAGTACTTC. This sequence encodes CATSTLAKNIQYF.

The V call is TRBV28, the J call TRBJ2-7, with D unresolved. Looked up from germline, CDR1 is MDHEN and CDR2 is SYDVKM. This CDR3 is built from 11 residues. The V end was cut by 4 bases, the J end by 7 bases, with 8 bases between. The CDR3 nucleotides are TGTGCCAGCAGTTCTGTGCGGGAGCAGTACTTC. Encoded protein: CASSSVREQYF.

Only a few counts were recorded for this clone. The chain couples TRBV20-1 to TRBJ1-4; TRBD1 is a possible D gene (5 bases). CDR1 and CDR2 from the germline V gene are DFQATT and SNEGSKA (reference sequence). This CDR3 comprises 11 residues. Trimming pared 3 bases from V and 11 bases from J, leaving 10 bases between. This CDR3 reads CSARSDSKLFF. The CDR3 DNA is TGCAGTGCTAGGTCTGACAGTAAACTGTTTTTT.

The CDR3 loop is CASSYQETQYF. In DNA, the CDR3 is TGCGCCAGCAGCTACCAAGAGACCCAGTACTTC. This sequence joins TRBV5-1 and TRBJ2-5; no definite D call. Germline V lookup: CDR1 SGHRS, CDR2 YFSETQ. V was shortened by 3 bases and J by 0 bases, with 0 bases between the two germline ends. The CDR3 sequence is 11 residues long.

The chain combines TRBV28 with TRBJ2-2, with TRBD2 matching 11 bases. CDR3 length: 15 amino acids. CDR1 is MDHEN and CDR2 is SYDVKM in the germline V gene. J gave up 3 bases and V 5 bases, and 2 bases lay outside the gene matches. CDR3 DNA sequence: TGTGCCAGCAGTATAGCGGGGGGGCACACCGGGGAGCTGTTTTTT. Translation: CASSIAGGHTGELFF.

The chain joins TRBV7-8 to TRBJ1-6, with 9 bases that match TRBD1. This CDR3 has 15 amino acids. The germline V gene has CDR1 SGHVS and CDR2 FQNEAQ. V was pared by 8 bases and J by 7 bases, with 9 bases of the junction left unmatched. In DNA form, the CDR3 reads TGTGCCAGCGGGGGGGACAGGGTTGGCAATTCACCCCTCCACTTT. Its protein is CASGGDRVGNSPLHF.

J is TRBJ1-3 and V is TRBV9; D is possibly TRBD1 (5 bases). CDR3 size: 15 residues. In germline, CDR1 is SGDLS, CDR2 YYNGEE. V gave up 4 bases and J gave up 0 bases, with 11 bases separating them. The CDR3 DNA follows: TGTGCCAGCAGCCTCGACAGAGCCTCTGGAAACACCATATATTTT. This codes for CASSLDRASGNTIYF. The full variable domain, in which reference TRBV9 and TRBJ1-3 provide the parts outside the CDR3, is DSGVTQTPKHLITATGQRVTLRCSPRSGDLSVYWYQQSLDQGLQFLIQYYNGEERAKGNILERFSAQQFPDLHSELNLSSLELGDSALYFCASSLDRASGNTIYFGEGSWLTVV.

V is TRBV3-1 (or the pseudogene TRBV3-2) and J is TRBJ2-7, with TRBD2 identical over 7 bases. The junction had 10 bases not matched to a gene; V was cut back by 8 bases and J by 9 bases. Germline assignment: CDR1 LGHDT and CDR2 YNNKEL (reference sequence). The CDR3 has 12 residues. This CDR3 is CASQQAAGVQYF. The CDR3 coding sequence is TGTGCCAGCCAACAGGCGGCGGGAGTGCAGTACTTC.

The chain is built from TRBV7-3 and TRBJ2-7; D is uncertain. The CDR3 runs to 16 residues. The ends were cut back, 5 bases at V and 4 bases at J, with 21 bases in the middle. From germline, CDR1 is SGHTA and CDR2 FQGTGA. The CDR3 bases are TGTGCCAGCAGCGCGCAACCCCGGCCCCAGCAGTACGAGCAGTACTTC. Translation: CASSAQPRPQQYEQYF.

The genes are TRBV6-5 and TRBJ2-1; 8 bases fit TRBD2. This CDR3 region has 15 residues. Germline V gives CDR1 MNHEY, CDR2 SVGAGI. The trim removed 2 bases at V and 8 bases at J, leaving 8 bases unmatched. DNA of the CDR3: TGTGCCAGCAGTTACCTGGGGAGCGGGAGCGATGAGCAGTTCTTC. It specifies CASSYLGSGSDEQFF.

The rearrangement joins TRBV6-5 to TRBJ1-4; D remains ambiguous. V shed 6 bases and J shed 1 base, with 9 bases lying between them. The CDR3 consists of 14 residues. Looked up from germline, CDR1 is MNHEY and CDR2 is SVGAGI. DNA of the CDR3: TGTGCCAGCAGGTGGGGAGGAACTAATGAAAAACTGTTTTTT. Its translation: CASRWGGTNEKLFF.

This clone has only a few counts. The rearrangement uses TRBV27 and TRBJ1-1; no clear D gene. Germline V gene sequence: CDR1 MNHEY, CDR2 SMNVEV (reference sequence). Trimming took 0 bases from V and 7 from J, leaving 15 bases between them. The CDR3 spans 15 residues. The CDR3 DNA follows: TGTGCCAGCAGTTTATCTACGAGAGCGGGATATGAAGCTTTCTTT. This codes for CASSLSTRAGYEAFF.